This T cell receptor (beta chain) was profiled in a study of cytomegalovirus exposure and HLA in healthy donors. Findings and limits, study-wide: Cytomegalovirus association was listed for around 180 TCR beta chains. In the roughly 120 validation repertoires, a later analysis found that first-cohort TCR clusters tended to co-occur.

In regard to this clone: Its antigen is as yet unknown.

The germline gives CDR1 SGHAT, CDR2 FQNNGV. The CDR3 is 15 residues long. V was shortened by 11 bases and J by 0 bases, with 17 bases between the two germline ends. The table came from immunoSEQ multiplex PCR; TCRdb's copy has only in-frame clones and leaves some out. The table shows around 200,000 clones, with roughly 80% occurring only once. The receptor comes from a woman aged 18-29 years in good health and CMV-seropositive. The chain joins TRBV11-2 to TRBJ2-1, with a tentative D call TRBD1 (6 bases). Sequencing was done on a sample of PBMCs. As DNA, the CDR3 is TGTGCCTGTGATCAGGGGAGCCACTCCTACAATGAGCAGTTCTTC. Protein product: CACDQGSHSYNEQFF.